The 3 T cell receptor beta chains below were found in one sample sequenced in a study of T cell changes during pregnancy in multiple sclerosis. Sequencing used immunoSEQ multiplex PCR; TCRdb keeps in-frame clones, though not all of them. The sample records roughly 60,000 clones, around 93% being singletons. The sample consisted of CD4+ T cells from peripheral blood mononuclear cells, taken in the first trimester of pregnancy. These receptors all stem from a female donor with multiple sclerosis, enrolled in a pregnancy study.

The rearrangement uses TRBV5-4 and TRBJ1-1; 7 nucleotides align to TRBD1. The CDR3 extends over 15 amino acids. Germline V gene sequence: CDR1 SGHNT, CDR2 YYREEE (reference sequence). The trim removed 0 bases at V and 2 bases at J, leaving 4 bases unmatched. The CDR3 loop is CASSLGRQGNTEAFF. The CDR3 region has the DNA TGTGCCAGCAGCTTGGGAAGACAGGGAAACACTGAAGCTTTCTTT. The variable domain in full, with the rest retrieved from reference TRBV5-4 and TRBJ1-1, is ETGVTQSPTHLIKTRGQQVTLRCSSQSGHNTVSWYQQALGQGPQFIFQYYREEENGRGNFPPRFSGLQFPNYSSELNVNALELDDSALYLCASSLGRQGNTEAFFGQGTRLTVV.

The chain carries TRBV6-5 and TRBJ1-6; D not certain. This CDR3 region has 15 residues. Trimming removed 5 bases at V and 14 bases at J, with 22 bases between. Germline lookup yields CDR1 MNHEY and CDR2 SVGAGI. The CDR3 here is CASSLYPTSVMALHF. The CDR3 DNA reads TGTGCCAGCAGTCTCTACCCCACCTCGGTCATGGCCCTCCACTTT.

The chain is built from TRBV10-3 and TRBJ1-3, with 10 bases matching TRBD1. V gave up 5 bases and J gave up 4 bases; unmatched junction bases: 14. The CDR3 consists of 18 residues. Germline CDR1 and CDR2: ENHRY and SYGVKD. CDR3 loop: CAISYNPGTGESGNTIYF. CDR3 bases: TGTGCCATCAGTTATAATCCCGGGACAGGGGAGTCAGGAAACACCATATATTTT.